Below are 5 T cell receptor beta chains sequenced from a single sample in a study of radiotherapy plus CTLA-4 blockade in lung cancer (dated by TCRdb to about 2018). The library relied on the immunoSEQ multiplex PCR assay. TCRdb retrieved this table from immuneACCESS and kept in-frame rearrangements only. Not all clones are present; in checked studies, unresolved V genes account for under half, and no reason is known for the remainder. For this sample the table gives tens of thousands of clones, of which roughly 60% were detected only once. Jointly, the top ten make up around 18% of the sample. The source was peripheral blood, collected from a patient treated with radiotherapy plus ipilimumab. These receptors were collected from a human donor with non-small cell lung cancer who had a partial response to radiotherapy plus ipilimumab.

The V call is TRBV4-2, the J call TRBJ2-1; 9 bases agree with TRBD2. The CDR3 runs to 16 residues. Germline-derived CDR1 and CDR2 are LGHNA and YNFKEQ. Germline trimming cut 1 base from V and 3 bases from J; bases unmatched to any gene: 4. As DNA, the CDR3 is TGTGCCAGCAGCCAAGGGCCTAGCGGGGACTACAATGAGCAGTTCTTC. It yields the protein CASSQGPSGDYNEQFF.

The chain has TRBV30 and TRBJ2-6; 8 bases agree with TRBD1. Germline values: CDR1 GTSNPN, CDR2 SVGIG (reference sequence). Germline trimming cut 7 bases from V and 0 bases from J; bases unmatched to any gene: 17. There are 19 residues in the CDR3. CDR3 sequence reads: CASYPFDRGPLSGANVLTF. The DNA for the CDR3 is TGTGCCTCCTACCCCTTTGACAGGGGACCTCTCTCTGGGGCCAACGTCCTGACTTTC.

The CDR3 is CAWSEGVRGYTF. The CDR3 DNA follows: TGTGCCTGGAGTGAAGGGGTACGTGGCTACACCTTC. The rearrangement links TRBV30 to TRBJ1-2; weak D call: TRBD1 (5 bases). This CDR3 is 12 amino acids long. The germline V and J ends were trimmed by 1 base and 7 bases, with 10 bases remaining between them. Looked up from germline, CDR1 is GTSNPN and CDR2 is SVGIG (reference sequence).

The chain has TRBV6-1 and TRBJ2-7; D not certain. The V gene's germline CDR1 is MNHNS and CDR2 SASEGT. This CDR3 contains 13 residues. V shed 6 bases and J shed 0 bases, with 9 bases lying between them. CDR3 sequence reads: CASRPAGSYEQYF. CDR3 in DNA: TGTGCCAGCAGACCAGCAGGCTCCTACGAGCAGTACTTC.

V usage is TRBV9 and J usage is TRBJ2-1; possible D gene TRBD2, 5 bases. Germline values: CDR1 SGDLS, CDR2 YYNGEE. This CDR3 is 11 amino acids long. V was pared by 7 bases and J by 5 bases, with 7 bases between. CDR3 sequence: CASGGHNEQFF. DNA for the CDR3: TGTGCCAGCGGAGGACACAATGAGCAGTTCTTC.